This T cell receptor (beta chain) was obtained from a study of Ad26.COV2.S vaccination and SARS-CoV-2 variants. Study details: This donor came from the COV1001 trial of Ad26.COV2.S. Into the muscle, Ad26.COV2.S was dosed once or twice, 56 days apart.

J gave up 7 bases and V 3 bases, and 16 bases lay outside the gene matches. The CDR3 covers 18 residues. Per the germline V gene, CDR1 is LGHNA and CDR2 is YNFKEQ. Described treatment: some 20 received Ad26.COV2.S at low or high dose, single or two shots; 5 received placebo; per-sample allocation not given. Sampling took place 63 days after the first vaccine or placebo injection. As for this clone: Its antigen is unidentified.

Only in-frame clones appear in the TCRdb table, and some are missing; sequencing was by immunoSEQ multiplex PCR. The repertoire holds more than 300,000 clones, with over 80% as singletons. Study-wide findings and caveats: While placebo recipients had lower spike-specific TCR breadth, vaccine recipients had more. Non-spike TCR breadth showed similarity between vaccine and placebo recipients.

J is TRBJ2-2 and V is TRBV4-2, with 8 bases fitting TRBD2. The TCR originated in a person aged 18 to 65 who received the Ad26.COV2.S COVID-19 vaccine or a placebo. The sample in question was peripheral blood, obtained in a trial of Ad26.COV2.S vaccine versus placebo. The CDR3 protein is CASSHNQAPGGGFGELFF. CDR3 nucleotides: TGTGCCAGCAGCCACAACCAGGCACCCGGGGGGGGCTTCGGGGAGCTGTTTTTT.